Below, one T cell receptor beta chain is given with its context. This sample is part of a study of cytomegalovirus exposure and HLA in healthy donors. PCR employed 60 Vbeta and 13 Jbeta primers. The protocol was immunoSEQ multiplex PCR, while the TCRdb copy is restricted to in-frame clones and leaves out a portion. The sample yields over 150,000 clones, approximately 80% seen once. The sample taken for sequencing was PBMCs. The sequence was obtained from a woman under 40 in good health and CMV-seropositive.

This chain's CDR3 is CASSRDRPSANYGYTF. DNA for the CDR3: TGTGCCAGCAGCCGGGACAGGCCCTCAGCTAACTATGGCTACACCTTC. The V call is TRBV7-2, the J call TRBJ1-2; 8 nucleotides agree with TRBD1. Trimming cost V 5 bases and J 0 bases; bases outside gene matches: 8. CDR1 SGHTA and CDR2 FQGNSA come from the germline V gene. The CDR3 totals 16 residues. The full variable domain, completed using reference TRBV7-2 and TRBJ1-2, is GAGVSQSPSNKVTEKGKDVELRCDPISGHTALYWYRQSLGQGLEFLIYFQGNSAPDKSGLPSDRFSAERTGGSVSTLTIQRTQQEDSAVYLCASSRDRPSANYGYTFGSGTRLTVV.